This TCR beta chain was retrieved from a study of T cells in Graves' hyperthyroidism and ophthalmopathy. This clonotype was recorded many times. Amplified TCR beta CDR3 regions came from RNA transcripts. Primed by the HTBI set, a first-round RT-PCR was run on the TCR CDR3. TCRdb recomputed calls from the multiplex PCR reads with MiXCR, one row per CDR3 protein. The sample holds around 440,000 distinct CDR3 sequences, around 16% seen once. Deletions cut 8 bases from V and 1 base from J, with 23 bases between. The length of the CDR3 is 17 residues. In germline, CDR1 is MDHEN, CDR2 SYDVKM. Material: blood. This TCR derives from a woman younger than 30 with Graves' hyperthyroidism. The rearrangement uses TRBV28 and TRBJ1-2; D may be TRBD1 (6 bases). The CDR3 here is CASWASLGQLGNYGYTF. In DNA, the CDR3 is TGTGCCAGCTGGGCCTCCCTAGGACAGCTCGGTAACTATGGCTACACCTTC.